The TCR beta chain described here comes from a study of shared clonotypes between healthy human individuals. On this clone itself: Its matching antigen is unknown.

Overall study results and limits: The authors sampled blood alone, and tissue repertoires likely differ. Large depth notwithstanding, sorted-subset sequencing proved incomplete by rarefaction.

Into CD45RA+ naive and CD45RA-negative memory subsets, the CD4+ cells were split. Repertoires were generated with immunoSEQ multiplex PCR, while TCRdb's copy carries only in-frame clones and drops some. This sample yields some 1,100,000 clones, of which 70% to 80% are seen a single time; 0.52% belongs to the top ten. Sequenced input: memory CD4+ T cells from PBMCs. Subset noted: CD45RA-negative fraction. The receptor was derived from a man aged 18 to 30 in good health. Some clones in this sample may be carry-over from other donors' samples.

The CDR3 reads CASSSGGQDMYEQYF. CDR3 sequence (DNA): TGTGCCAGCAGCTCTGGGGGACAGGACATGTACGAGCAGTACTTC. This chain links TRBV6-5 with TRBJ2-7, with TRBD1 matching over 8 bases. The CDR3 loop spans 15 amino acids. Germline values: CDR1 MNHEY, CDR2 SVGAGI. V lost 6 bases to trimming and J lost 4 bases; unmatched junction nucleotides: 11.